One and the same sample provided the 32 T cell receptor beta chains below, sequenced in a study of post-analysis software for immune sequencing data. Study-wide findings and caveats: About 5 TRBV segments occurring more often in patients than controls included TRBV5-6, TRBV5-1 and TRBV20-1.

The antigens of these receptors remain unknown. Unique molecular identifiers featured in each of the TCR beta cDNA libraries. TCRdb reanalysed the PCR reads using MiXCR and keeps one entry per CDR3 protein. The sample gives hundreds of thousands of distinct CDR3 sequences, roughly 27% of which show up once; 0.56% is in the top ten. Sequenced input: blood. The receptors come from a girl between 10 and 17 years old with multiple sclerosis.

V usage is TRBV20-1 and J usage is TRBJ1-2, with TRBD1 as a possible D gene (6 bases). Germline V gene sequence: CDR1 DFQATT, CDR2 SNEGSKA (reference sequence). V was cut by 5 bases and J by 8 bases, with 21 bases left in between. CDR3 length equals 14 residues. The CDR3 loop reads CSADGQPGPQGYTF. The CDR3 DNA reads as TGCAGTGCTGACGGACAGCCCGGGCCTCAGGGCTACACCTTC.

V gene TRBV5-1 combines with J gene TRBJ2-3; D is ambiguous. Germline values: CDR1 SGHRS, CDR2 YFSETQ. Trimming stripped 8 bases from V and 1 base from J, with 17 bases between. This CDR3 has 15 amino acids. CDR3 nucleotides: TGCGCCAGTGCCCCGAATGATGCCCGCACAGATACGCAGTATTTT. As protein: CASAPNDARTDTQYF.

CDR3 region: CSARVRPPFRGYTF. DNA of the CDR3: TGCAGTGCTAGGGTCAGGCCTCCCTTTCGGGGCTACACCTTC. The chain links TRBV20-1 to TRBJ1-2, with no clear D. The CDR3 extends over 14 amino acids. V shed 3 bases and J shed 8 bases, with 19 bases lying between them. Germline CDR1 is DFQATT and CDR2 is SNEGSKA (reference sequence).

V is TRBV4-1 and J is TRBJ1-5, with 7 bases identical to TRBD1. The CDR3 totals 16 residues. V gave up 1 base and J gave up 2 bases; unmatched junction bases: 5. Germline V gives CDR1 MGHRA, CDR2 YSYEKL. CDR3 residues: CASSQVRGRGNQPQHF. The CDR3 DNA follows: TGCGCCAGCAGCCAAGTCAGGGGGAGGGGCAATCAGCCCCAGCATTTT.

This chain connects TRBV20-1 to TRBJ2-1; 9 positions match TRBD2. The J call is doubtful: the DNA matches TRBJ2-7 better. Germline CDR1 reads DFQATT; CDR2 reads SNEGSKA (reference sequence). CDR3 length: 16 residues. In nucleotides, the CDR3 is TGCAGTGCTAGTGGAAAAAGCGGGAGGATCGACAATGAGCAGTACTTC. This sequence encodes CSASGKSGRIDNEQYF.

This clonotype has only one observation. The J gene is TRBJ2-7, the V gene TRBV5-1, with D possibly TRBD1 on 5 matching bases. The CDR3 sequence is 14 residues long. Per the germline V gene, CDR1 is SGHRS and CDR2 is YFSETQ. The V gene lost 3 bases and the J gene lost 2 bases, with 12 bases spanning the gap. In DNA, the CDR3 is TGCGCCAGCAGCTATGTGCAGGGCACCTACGAGCAGTACTTC. As protein: CASSYVQGTYEQYF.

This clonotype was seen only a few times. The V call is TRBV14, the J call TRBJ2-7, with D possibly TRBD1 on 6 matching bases. Germline V CDR1 and CDR2: SGHDN, FVKESK. Trimming cost V 0 bases and J 3 bases, with 15 bases left between them. The CDR3 length is 16 residues. In nucleotides, the CDR3 is TGTGCCAGCAGCCAAGATCGATGGGTCAGGGGCTACGAGCAGTACTTC. Its protein is CASSQDRWVRGYEQYF.

With regard to this clonotype: The junction does not match germline at one end; this may be a read error. The chain employs TRBV20-1 and TRBJ2-1; D ambiguous. The CDR3 has 15 residues. Germline V CDR1 and CDR2: DFQATT, SNEGSKA (reference sequence). Here the CDR3 reads CSARDLYPTYNEQFF. CDR3 coding DNA: TGCAGCGCTAGAGATCTCTACCCCACCTACAATGAGCAGTTCTTC.

Notes on this clonotype: One junction end disagrees with the germline gene, perhaps due to a read error. Here the CDR3 reads CAGRAYRRETQYF. CDR3 nucleotide sequence: TGTGCCGGCAGGGCTTACCGAAGAGAGACCCAGTACTTC. This chain uses TRBV12-3 or TRBV12-4 with TRBJ2-5, with D possibly being TRBD1 (5 bases). CDR3 size: 13 residues.

The rearrangement links TRBV5-6 to TRBJ2-7; D uncertain. V lost 0 bases and J lost 2, with 9 bases in between. CDR3 size: 14 residues. Germline V gives CDR1 SGHDT, CDR2 YYEEEE. The CDR3 sequence is CASSLVVSAYEQYF. CDR3 coding DNA: TGTGCCAGCAGCTTGGTAGTATCGGCCTACGAGCAGTACTTC. The whole variable domain, remainder taken from reference TRBV5-6 and TRBJ2-7, is DAGVTQSPTHLIKTRGQQVTLRCSPKSGHDTVSWYQQALGQGPQFIFQYYEEEERQRGNFPDRFSGHQFPNYSSELNVNALLLGDSALYLCASSLVVSAYEQYFGPGTRLTVT.

The rearrangement links TRBV20-1 to TRBJ2-2; 8 positions agree with TRBD2. Germline V lookup: CDR1 DFQATT, CDR2 SNEGSKA (reference sequence). The V gene end was trimmed by 6 bases and the J gene end by 6 bases; junction bases not matched to a gene: 9. The CDR3 extends over 14 amino acids. Here the CDR3 DNA reads TGCAGTGCAGAGAGCGGGGGCGTGGCCGGGGAGCTGTTTTTT. Encoded protein: CSAESGGVAGELFF.

This sequence joins TRBV28 and TRBJ2-1, with TRBD1 identical over 8 bases. Per the germline V gene, CDR1 is MDHEN and CDR2 is SYDVKM. Trimming cost V 3 bases and J 4 bases; bases outside gene matches: 26. The CDR3 sequence is 22 residues long. CDR3 loop: CASSFSKTGQAVGVLSYNEQFF. The DNA for the CDR3 is TGTGCCAGCAGTTTCTCCAAGACGGGACAGGCGGTAGGAGTATTGTCTTACAATGAGCAGTTCTTC.

This clonotype has more than one count but fewer than ten. This chain uses TRBV3-1 with TRBJ2-1; 10 bases fit TRBD2. Germline V lookup: CDR1 LGHDT, CDR2 YNNKEL (reference sequence). With V trimmed by 0 bases and J by 15 bases, 5 bases remained unmatched. The CDR3 has 13 amino acids. The CDR3 nucleotides read TGTGCCAGCAGCCAAGAACTAGCGGGGATAACGTTCTTC. It yields the protein CASSQELAGITFF.

This clonotype has a handful of counts. V is TRBV2 and J is TRBJ1-4; 8 nucleotides align to TRBD1. J lost 6 bases, V lost 8 bases, and 8 bases had no gene match. The CDR3 length is 14 residues. The V gene's germline CDR1 is SNHLY and CDR2 FYNNEI. In DNA, the CDR3 is TGTGCCAGCGAGAACCAGGGGGCGGATGAAAAACTGTTTTTT. This codes for CASENQGADEKLFF.

As to this clonotype: A much more abundant neighbour one base away suggests this may be a read error. J is TRBJ2-7 and V is TRBV29-1; 9 bases agree with TRBD2. Germline values: CDR1 SQVTM, CDR2 ANQGSEA. Trimming took 7 bases from V and 5 from J; bases not matched to a gene: 12. The CDR3 runs to 14 residues. The CDR3 sequence: CSARRAGGEDEQYF. CDR3 coding DNA: TGCAGCGCCCGCCGGGCGGGAGGGGAGGACGAGCAGTACTTC.

The chain has TRBV10-3 and TRBJ2-3, with 9 bases that match TRBD2. The CDR3 is 12 residues long. CDR1 is ENHRY and CDR2 is SYGVKD in the germline V gene. J was trimmed by 5 bases and V by 10 bases; bases with no gene match: 4. The CDR3 here is CATRTSEDTQYF. In DNA form, the CDR3 reads TGTGCCACCCGGACTAGCGAAGATACGCAGTATTTT.

V is TRBV12-3 or TRBV12-4 and J is TRBJ2-5; perhaps TRBD2 as D (5 bases). V was clipped by 6 bases and J by 5 bases, with 16 bases between them. CDR3 size: 14 residues. CDR3 sequence: CASSARTGRETQYF. DNA of the CDR3: TGTGCCAGCAGCGCCCGGACTGGGCGGGAGACCCAGTACTTC.

This clonotype was seen more than once but under ten times. The rearrangement joins TRBV20-1 to TRBJ2-1, with 7 bases that match TRBD2. The germline V gene encodes CDR1 DFQATT and CDR2 SNEGSKA (reference sequence). The CDR3 sequence is 11 residues long. The V and J ends lost 8 bases and 10 bases, in that order; junction bases with no gene match: 8. The CDR3 reads CSPQREWEQFF. DNA of the CDR3: TGCAGTCCACAGCGGGAATGGGAGCAGTTCTTC.

The chain couples TRBV6-6 to TRBJ2-3; D gene ambiguous. There are 13 residues in the CDR3. Trimming shortened V by 2 bases and J by 3 bases, and 6 bases separated the two germline ends. Germline values: CDR1 MNHNY, CDR2 SVGAGI (reference sequence). CDR3 region: CASSYAQTDTQYF. CDR3 sequence (DNA): TGTGCCAGCAGTTACGCACAAACAGATACGCAGTATTTT.

The V and J genes are TRBV28 and TRBJ2-1; D might be TRBD2 (5 bases). Trimming removed 6 bases from V and 2 bases from J, with 11 bases in between. Germline values: CDR1 MDHEN, CDR2 SYDVKM. CDR3 length: 14 amino acids. CDR3 protein: CASSGWGAYNEQFF. Written as DNA, the CDR3 is TGTGCCAGCAGCGGCTGGGGAGCCTACAATGAGCAGTTCTTC.

This clonotype appeared many times. The chain links TRBV10-2 to TRBJ1-5; TRBD1 might be the D (6 bases). The CDR3 loop spans 13 amino acids. Germline V gene lookup returns CDR1 WSHSY and CDR2 SAAADI. Trimming shortened V by 6 bases and J by 2 bases, and 8 bases separated the two germline ends. CDR3 amino acids: CASRQGGNQPQHF. Here the CDR3 DNA reads TGCGCCAGCAGACAGGGCGGCAATCAGCCCCAGCATTTT.

V gene TRBV20-1 combines with J gene TRBJ2-2; 8 bases are a match to TRBD1. This CDR3 comprises 15 residues. The trim removed 4 bases at V and 2 bases at J, leaving 6 bases unmatched. Germline V lookup: CDR1 DFQATT, CDR2 SNEGSKA (reference sequence). In DNA form, the CDR3 reads TGCAGTGCTACCCAGGACAGGGTCAACACCGGGGAGCTGTTTTTT. As protein: CSATQDRVNTGELFF.

This clonotype appeared a few times. V is TRBV12-3 or TRBV12-4 and J is TRBJ1-2; no firm D call. The V and J ends lost 0 bases and 6 bases respectively, with 11 bases between them. The CDR3 runs to 14 residues. CDR3 sequence (DNA): TGTGCCAGCAGTTTAGCGCCAGTCAAAGATGGCTACACCTTC. Its protein product is CASSLAPVKDGYTF.

This clonotype came up once. At one end the junction does not follow the germline gene, possibly because of a read error. V usage is TRBV20-1 and J usage is TRBJ2-1, with a weak D call TRBD2 (6 bases). Looked up from germline, CDR1 is DFQATT and CDR2 is SNEGSKA (reference sequence). The CDR3 extends over 14 amino acids. The CDR3: CSARDVGRGYEQFF. Written as DNA, the CDR3 is TGTAGTGCTAGAGATGTCGGACGGGGGTACGAGCAGTTCTTC.

The genes are TRBV7-2 and TRBJ2-4, with D perhaps assigned TRBD1 or TRBD2 (5 bases each). CDR1 and CDR2 (germline): SGHTA, FQGNSA. The CDR3 contains 16 residues. V dropped 4 bases and J dropped 8 bases, with 21 bases sitting between them. Written as DNA, the CDR3 is TGTGCCAGCAGCTCCCTGGGTTTAAGCCCGGGGCACATTCAGTACTTC. As protein: CASSSLGLSPGHIQYF.

Note on this clonotype: At one end the junction does not follow the germline gene, possibly because of a read error. In DNA form, the CDR3 reads TGTGCCAGCAGCCAGCGCGGGGACATTCAATACTTC. Translating gives CASSQRGDIQYF. The chain combines TRBV3-1 with TRBJ2-4; D is perhaps TRBD1 or TRBD2 (6 bases each). The germline V gene has CDR1 LGHDT and CDR2 YNNKEL (reference sequence). The CDR3 consists of 12 residues.

The chain uses TRBV6-6 and TRBJ1-5; D may be TRBD1 (5 bases). The CDR3 length is 14 residues. Germline V gene data show CDR1 as MNHNY and CDR2 as SVGAGI (reference sequence). V lost 1 base and J lost 7, with 11 bases in between. The CDR3 nucleotides are TGTGCCAGCAGTTACTTCGGGGGGGAGCAGCCCCAGCATTTT. Its translation: CASSYFGGEQPQHF.

This rearrangement joins TRBV3-1 to TRBJ1-1, with 7 bases matching TRBD1. This CDR3 has 12 amino acids. Germline-derived CDR1 and CDR2 are LGHDT and YNNKEL (reference sequence). With V trimmed by 7 bases and J by 7 bases, 6 bases remained unmatched. The chain's CDR3 is CASNRGHSEAFF. The CDR3 DNA follows: TGTGCCAGCAACAGGGGACACAGTGAAGCTTTCTTT.

This clonotype has just a few counts. The chain couples TRBV29-1 to TRBJ2-1, with 9 bases aligning to TRBD2. From germline, CDR1 is SQVTM and CDR2 ANQGSEA. V lost 7 bases and J lost 4; bases outside the gene matches: 11. This CDR3 region has 15 residues. The CDR3 protein is CSAKQLAGLYNEQFF. The CDR3 DNA is TGCAGCGCGAAGCAACTAGCGGGCCTGTACAATGAGCAGTTCTTC.

This clonotype has only a few counts. V and J are TRBV20-1 and TRBJ2-3; weak D call: TRBD2 (6 bases). Trimming removed 0 bases at V and 6 bases at J, with 10 bases between. Germline CDR1 is DFQATT and CDR2 is SNEGSKA (reference sequence). CDR3 length: 13 residues. CDR3 sequence (DNA): TGCAGTGCTAGAGACGGAGGGGCCGATACGCAGTATTTT. Translating gives CSARDGGADTQYF.

The J gene is TRBJ1-1, the V gene TRBV10-3, with D maybe TRBD1 (6 bases). The CDR3 is 15 residues long. The ends were cut back, 0 bases at V and 5 bases at J, with 13 bases in the middle. In germline, CDR1 is ENHRY, CDR2 SYGVKD. In DNA, the CDR3 is TGTGCCATCAGTGAGTCTAAGGGGAGGGGGACTGAAGCTTTCTTT. Translated, it gives CAISESKGRGTEAFF.

A few counts support this clonotype. This chain joins TRBV6-1 and TRBJ2-1, with unresolved D. The V and J ends lost 2 bases and 2 bases respectively, with 13 bases between them. CDR1 and CDR2 (germline): MNHNS, SASEGT. This CDR3 spans 16 amino acids. The DNA of the CDR3 is TGTGCCAGCAGTGAACTTGGTCCAGATACCTACAATGAGCAGTTCTTC. It codes for CASSELGPDTYNEQFF.